The rows below give T cell receptor beta chains drawn from one sample of a study of siplizumab effects on memory and regulatory T cells. The method was immunoSEQ multiplex PCR; TCRdb's version includes in-frame clones alone and lacks a portion of them. This sample has 87,000 or so clones, with more than 80% found just once. The sample consisted of CD4+ T cells sorted from blood. Receptors were obtained from a human donor in good health. The CDR3 runs from the conserved cysteine through the conserved F or W.

j_gene | v_gene | CDR3aa
TRBJ2-7 | TRBV28 | CASRRFRDRDYEQYF
TRBJ2-3 | TRBV5-1 | CASLKLGTDTQYF
TRBJ2-5 | TRBV4-1 | CASSQVGGGGRETQYF
TRBJ2-5 | TRBV19 | CASTGRTGFQETQYF
TRBJ1-1 | TRBV6-1 | CASKADLNTEAFF
TRBJ2-1 | TRBV7-2 | CASSLVPGLAGFWGNEQFF
TRBJ2-1 | TRBV29-1 | CSVEDYTSGGNEQFF
TRBJ2-2 | TRBV10-3 | CAINRGAGVANAGELFF
TRBJ2-2 | TRBV7-2 | CASSRQRTGELFF
TRBJ1-6 | TRBV6-4 | CASSPRDSISPLHF
TRBJ2-3 | TRBV7-8 | CASSLERTSGRWRSTDTQYF
TRBJ2-4 | TRBV7-9 | CASSLGAGLAKNIQYF
TRBJ1-3 | TRBV30 | CAWRLTSSGNTIYF
TRBJ1-2 | TRBV19 | CASSPSYGYTF
TRBJ1-2 | TRBV28 | CASSTGDPIGYTF
TRBJ2-5 | TRBV2 | CASLIQETQYF
TRBJ2-3 | TRBV30 | CAWTLAGVTDTQYF
TRBJ2-4 | TRBV11-3 | CASSNPGNIQYF
TRBJ2-5 | TRBV5-8 | CASSSGRSHQETQYF
TRBJ2-1 | TRBV6-1 | CASSISSYNEQFF
TRBJ1-1 | TRBV11-3 | CASSRQGSTEAFF
TRBJ1-2 | TRBV15 | CATSRDPWGRDGYTF
TRBJ2-7 | TRBV27 | CASSLGRGLDYEQYF
TRBJ2-3 | TRBV11-2 | CASSYQGLVGTDTQYF
TRBJ2-1 | TRBV5-4 | CASRPQQEVTEQFF
TRBJ2-1 | TRBV4-3 | CASSRGAAAQSSYNEQFF
TRBJ2-5 | TRBV30 | CAWKGGQETQYF
TRBJ2-1 | TRBV7-9 | CASSLRGQGGNEQFF
TRBJ2-2 | TRBV7-2 | CASSQTQGVTGELFF
TRBJ2-1 | TRBV11-3 | CASSLDGQSSYNEQFF
TRBJ1-5 | TRBV7-9 | CASSLAGVGEPQHF
TRBJ2-3 | TRBV27 | CASRFSGLSTDTQYF
TRBJ2-6 | TRBV19 | CASSIGEANVLTF
TRBJ1-5 | TRBV19 | CASSIGDFSNQPQHF
TRBJ2-7 | TRBV7-9 | CASSRAGLAGSYEQYF
TRBJ1-1 | TRBV28 | CASSRILRSTEAFF
TRBJ1-2 | TRBV28 | CASDSLIYGYTF
TRBJ2-5 | TRBV7-8 | CASSRQEETQYF
TRBJ2-7 | TRBV5-1 | CASSSGTLSSYEQYF
TRBJ1-1 | TRBV18 | CASSPLEGMNTEAFF
TRBJ1-1 | TRBV9 | CASSVGGRTEAFF
NA | TRBV5-4 | CASSLAGVSYEQYF
TRBJ2-1 | TRBV5-1 | CASSLPGLAHYRQFF
TRBJ2-7 | TRBV18 | CASSLTTSGDEQYF
TRBJ2-7 | TRBV2 | CASIPRLAGAYEQYF
TRBJ2-3 | TRBV10-3 | CAIRIGGFSTDTQYF
TRBJ2-7 | TRBV6-5 | CASSRDRVGAEQYF
TRBJ2-7 | TRBV28 | CASRLGTGVDEQYF
TRBJ2-7 | TRBV5-1 | CASSLGLADYEQYF
TRBJ1-3 | TRBV5-1 | CASSLDGTSGNTIYF
TRBJ2-2 | TRBV11-3 | CASSPDRGRQIGELFF
TRBJ2-2 | TRBV4-1 | CASSQVINGELFF
TRBJ2-3 | TRBV10-3 | CATEGIAGAAQYF
TRBJ2-7 | TRBV29-1 | CSAAGASYEQYF
TRBJ2-5 | TRBV30 | CAWSGGVGETQYF
TRBJ2-7 | TRBV30 | CAWSARRGSGRSGEQYF